Following are 23 T cell receptor beta chains from one sample sequenced in a study of T cell responses to AZD1222 COVID-19 vaccine. The data were produced by immunoSEQ multiplex PCR, yet TCRdb's version contains in-frame clones alone and is incomplete. The data contain roughly 200,000 clones, roughly 91% of them singletons. This sample comprised peripheral blood, obtained on day 0 of MenACWY control vaccination. Receptor source: an adult in good health.

The CDR3 DNA follows: TGTGCCACATCTATAGGGCGGACCGGGGCCAACGTCCTGACTTTC. This codes for CATSIGRTGANVLTF. The rearrangement uses TRBV6-5 and TRBJ2-6; D gene uncertain. Trimming took off 10 bases at V and 4 bases at J, with 17 bases between the two ends. Germline V gene sequence: CDR1 MNHEY, CDR2 SVGAGI. The CDR3 consists of 15 residues.

The chain employs TRBV5-1 and TRBJ1-6; a weak D match, TRBD1 (6 bases). Trimming took 4 bases from V and 9 from J, leaving 20 bases between them. Germline assignment: CDR1 SGHRS and CDR2 YFSETQ. This CDR3 spans 16 amino acids. The CDR3 coding sequence is TGCGCCAGCAGCCCCTCCGCGCGGGGGCTAGGTTCACCCCTCCACTTT. It specifies CASSPSARGLGSPLHF.

The gene calls are TRBV29-1 and TRBJ1-2; 7 positions agree with TRBD1. The ends lost 0 bases at V and 4 bases at J; junction bases unmatched: 2. CDR1 SQVTM and CDR2 ANQGSEA come from the germline V gene. There are 13 residues in the CDR3. CDR3 DNA sequence: TGCAGCGTTGAAGATCGACAGGGCTATGGCTACACCTTC. This translates into CSVEDRQGYGYTF.

In DNA, the CDR3 is TGCGCCAGCAGCTCACTAGCGGGAGGAGAGACCCAGTACTTC. Its translation: CASSSLAGGETQYF. The chain has TRBV5-1 and TRBJ2-5; 12 bases map to TRBD2. Germline loops: CDR1 SGHRS, CDR2 YFSETQ. The J segment lost 4 bases and the V segment lost 3 bases, leaving 1 base of the junction unmatched. The CDR3 is 14 amino acids.

V gene TRBV6-1 combines with J gene TRBJ1-5, with 9 nucleotides matching TRBD1. The CDR3 has 16 amino acids. V trimming: 4 bases; J trimming: 6 bases; junction bases outside the gene matches: 10. CDR1 MNHNS and CDR2 SASEGT come from the germline V gene. CDR3 loop: CASSVGQGVFIQPQHF. The CDR3 DNA sequence: TGTGCCAGCAGTGTGGGACAGGGAGTTTTTATTCAGCCCCAGCATTTT.

Details on this clone: The junction departs from the called germline gene at one end, perhaps through a read error. The rearrangement joins TRBV23-1 to TRBJ2-6, with D tentatively TRBD1 (5 bases). TRBV23-1 is flagged as an ORF with uncertain function. The CDR3 has 12 amino acids. The CDR3 DNA reads as TGCGCCAGCAGTCAAGGGGCACCCGTTAGGCCTTTC. Translated, it gives CASSQGAPVRPF.

This chain connects TRBV18 to TRBJ2-7; 9 nucleotides match TRBD1. Germline lookup yields CDR1 KGHSH and CDR2 LQKENI. The CDR3 covers 17 residues. V was pared by 6 bases and J by 0 bases, with 12 bases of the junction left unmatched. CDR3 coding DNA: TGTGCCAGCTCGCCAAGCGTTGGACAGGGGAGCTCCTACGAGCAGTACTTC. Its translation is CASSPSVGQGSSYEQYF.

In regard to this clone: Within the sample, other DNA sequences also encode this same CDR3. CDR3 region: CASSLAGSSYNEQFF. The CDR3, as DNA: TGCGCCAGCAGCTTGGCTGGCAGCTCCTACAATGAGCAGTTCTTC. The chain employs TRBV5-1 and TRBJ2-1; the D is unclear. The CDR3 extends over 15 amino acids. Germline V gene lookup returns CDR1 SGHRS and CDR2 YFSETQ. Trimming left V 0 bases short and J 0 bases short, with 7 bases between.

The gene calls are TRBV2 and TRBJ1-4, with TRBD1 identical over 8 bases. The CDR3 spans 15 residues. V shed 6 bases and J 6 bases; nucleotides not matched to a gene: 9. Germline CDR1 is SNHLY and CDR2 is FYNNEI. CDR3: CASRGTGGRDEKLFF. CDR3 nucleotides: TGTGCCAGCAGAGGGACAGGAGGAAGGGATGAAAAACTGTTTTTT.

The V and J genes are TRBV20-1 and TRBJ1-6; 7 nucleotides match TRBD1. Germline lookup yields CDR1 DFQATT and CDR2 SNEGSKA (reference sequence). V lost 3 bases and J lost 6; bases outside the gene matches: 11. The CDR3 runs to 16 residues. The CDR3 DNA follows: TGCAGTGCTAGTGAGGCGGGACAGATGGTTAATTCACCCCTCCACTTT. This codes for CSASEAGQMVNSPLHF.

CDR3 sequence: CASSLTPVATNEKLFF. In DNA, the CDR3 is TGCGCCAGCAGCTTGACGCCAGTTGCAACTAATGAAAAACTGTTTTTT. This chain links TRBV5-1 with TRBJ1-4; D gene uncertain. This CDR3 has 16 residues. V dropped 1 base and J dropped 0 bases, with 10 bases sitting between them. CDR1 SGHRS and CDR2 YFSETQ come from the germline V gene.

The J gene is TRBJ1-2, the V gene TRBV11-2; D unclear. The V end was cut by 0 bases, the J end by 4 bases, with 9 bases between. The CDR3 consists of 14 residues. Per germline, CDR1 SGHAT and CDR2 FQNNGV. The CDR3 here is CASSLDLGPYGYTF. CDR3 in DNA: TGTGCCAGCAGCTTAGATCTCGGCCCCTATGGCTACACCTTC.

Details on this clone: The sample carries other DNA sequences with the same CDR3. The chain is built from TRBV3-1 (or the pseudogene TRBV3-2) and TRBJ2-7, with unresolved D. Germline CDR1 is LGHDT and CDR2 is YNNKEL (reference sequence). With 1 base removed from V and 3 bases from J, the gap between germline ends came to 4 bases. This CDR3 spans 12 amino acids. CDR3 sequence: CASSQAGYEQYF. In nucleotides, the CDR3 is TGTGCCAGCAGCCAAGCTGGCTACGAGCAGTACTTC.

This clone was counted once. The V and J genes are TRBV6-1 and TRBJ2-1; 15 nucleotides line up with TRBD2. CDR1 MNHNS and CDR2 SASEGT come from the germline V gene. V shed 0 bases and J 0 bases; nucleotides not matched to a gene: 9. This CDR3 is built from 21 residues. The CDR3 DNA reads TGTGCCAGCAGTGAAGCGCTTCGGGGACTAGCGGGGGGAAGCTCCTACAATGAGCAGTTCTTC. It specifies CASSEALRGLAGGSSYNEQFF.

The chain has TRBV19 and TRBJ1-6, with D perhaps TRBD1 (5 bases). Trimming stripped 4 bases from V and 0 bases from J, with 13 bases between. The CDR3 extends over 17 amino acids. The germline V gene has CDR1 LNHDA and CDR2 SQIVND (reference sequence). The CDR3 loop reads CASSRQGRSSYNSPLHF. The CDR3 region has the DNA TGTGCCAGTAGTAGGCAGGGAAGGAGCTCCTATAATTCACCCCTCCACTTT.

The chain uses TRBV6-6 and TRBJ1-4, with unresolved D. V lost 5 bases to trimming and J lost 8 bases, with 15 bases between them. The CDR3 sequence is 14 residues long. CDR1 is MNHNY, CDR2 SVGAGI, per germline (reference sequence). As DNA, the CDR3 is TGTGCCAGCAGTCCGTCTTGGTCGAGAGAAAAACTGTTTTTT. It is translated as CASSPSWSREKLFF.

V gene TRBV28 combines with J gene TRBJ1-1, with 8 bases lining up with TRBD1. J lost 1 base, V lost 3 bases, and 4 bases had no gene match. Per the germline V gene, CDR1 is MDHEN and CDR2 is SYDVKM. The CDR3 has 15 amino acids. CDR3 DNA sequence: TGTGCCAGCAGTTTCCGGGACAGGAGGAACACTGAAGCTTTCTTT. Translating it yields CASSFRDRRNTEAFF.

The chain has TRBV11-2 and TRBJ2-3, with D unresolved. The ends were cut back, 1 base at V and 5 bases at J, with 4 bases in the middle. Germline CDR1 reads SGHAT; CDR2 reads FQNNGV. The CDR3 totals 12 residues. The CDR3 DNA is TGTGCCAGCAGCTTAGCCGGAGATACGCAGTATTTT. Protein product: CASSLAGDTQYF.

This rearrangement joins TRBV13 to TRBJ1-3; TRBD1 is a possible D gene (5 bases). The ends were cut back, 6 bases at V and 0 bases at J, with 12 bases in the middle. CDR3 size: 15 residues. The germline gives CDR1 PRHDT, CDR2 FYEKMQ (reference sequence). The CDR3, as DNA: TGTGCCAGCAGGCATACAGGCATCTCTGGAAACACCATATATTTT. Translating it yields CASRHTGISGNTIYF.

The chain uses TRBV29-1 and TRBJ1-2, with 8 bases matching TRBD1. The V gene's germline CDR1 is SQVTM and CDR2 ANQGSEA. The CDR3 length is 13 residues. V lost 5 bases and J lost 3; bases outside the gene matches: 5. CDR3 DNA sequence: TGCAGCGTTCATCCAGGGGGCCACTATGGCTACACCTTC. Its protein product is CSVHPGGHYGYTF. Looking up the rest from reference TRBV29-1 and TRBJ1-2 gives the full variable domain: SAVISQKPSRDICQRGTSLTIQCQVDSQVTMMFWYRQQPGQSLTLIATANQGSEATYESGFVIDKFPISRPNLTFSTLTVSNMSPEDSSIYLCSVHPGGHYGYTFGSGTRLTVV.

CDR3 region: CASSSAQGSNTEAFF. The CDR3 coding sequence is TGTGCCAGCAGTTCCGCACAGGGTTCGAACACTGAAGCTTTCTTT. The rearrangement joins TRBV28 to TRBJ1-1; D might be TRBD1 (6 bases). V was clipped by 4 bases and J by 1 base, with 13 bases between them. This CDR3 has 15 amino acids. CDR1 and CDR2 (germline): MDHEN, SYDVKM.

The chain links TRBV6-6 to TRBJ1-1; D is ambiguous. The CDR3 sequence is 12 residues long. In germline, CDR1 is MNHNY, CDR2 SVGAGI (reference sequence). The germline V and J ends were trimmed by 5 bases and 1 base, with 5 bases remaining between them. CDR3 DNA: TGTGCCAGCAGTCCAGGGAACACTGAAGCTTTCTTT. Its translation is CASSPGNTEAFF.

This chain joins TRBV7-8 and TRBJ2-5; TRBD1 matches 7 bases. The germline V gene has CDR1 SGHVS and CDR2 FQNEAQ. CDR3 length: 15 residues. V was pared by 1 base and J by 4 bases, with 6 bases of the junction left unmatched. CDR3 in amino acids: CASSLVATGTETQYF. CDR3 DNA sequence: TGTGCCAGCAGCTTAGTGGCGACAGGGACAGAGACCCAGTACTTC.